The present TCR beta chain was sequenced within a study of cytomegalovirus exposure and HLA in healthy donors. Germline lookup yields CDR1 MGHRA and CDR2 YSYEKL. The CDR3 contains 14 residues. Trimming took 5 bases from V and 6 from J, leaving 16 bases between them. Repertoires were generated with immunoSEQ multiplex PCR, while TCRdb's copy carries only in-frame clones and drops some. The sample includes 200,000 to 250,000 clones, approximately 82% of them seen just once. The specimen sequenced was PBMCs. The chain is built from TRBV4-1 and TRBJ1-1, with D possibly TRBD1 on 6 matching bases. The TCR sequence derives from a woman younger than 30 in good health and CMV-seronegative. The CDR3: CASSSNRVSAEAFF. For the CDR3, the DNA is TGCGCCAGCAGCTCTAACAGGGTAAGTGCTGAAGCTTTCTTT.